The TCR beta chain described here comes from a study of T cell repertoires in aging, cancer and after chemotherapy. The overall study: Paired samples before and after chemotherapy came from glioblastoma patients receiving temozolomide-based therapy. The full dataset contained approximately 9.6 million TCR reads.

By its share, this clonotype is large (0.1 to 1%). Its antigen remains unknown. CDR1 is SQVTM and CDR2 is ANQGSEA in the germline V gene. V lost 3 bases to trimming and J lost 0 bases, with 6 bases between them. There are 14 residues in the CDR3. Amplification of TCR beta used genomic DNA extracted from peripheral blood. Study-wide results and caveats: In healthy donors, age-related TCR diversity loss mainly reflected lost richness. Age-matched healthy donors had significantly more diverse, less clonal blood TCR repertoires than untreated cancer patients.

TRB rearrangements spanning V, D and J were amplified using mixed TRB-A/B primers. TCRdb recomputed calls from the multiplex PCR reads with MiXCR, one row per CDR3 protein. Of over a thousand distinct CDR3 sequences listed, 20% to 25% are singletons. The sequencing input was blood. This receptor was obtained from a human donor with a solid tumor. J is TRBJ2-6 and V is TRBV29-1; D uncertain. The CDR3 here is CSVDGSSGANVLTF. The CDR3 DNA follows: TGCAGCGTTGACGGTAGCTCTGGGGCCAACGTCCTGACTTTC.